This entry describes one T cell receptor beta chain. What it binds is unknown. Amplification used 60 Vbeta primers and 13 Jbeta primers. Method: immunoSEQ multiplex PCR; TCRdb's copy keeps in-frame clones and lacks some. The table has roughly 92,000 clones, nearly 80% seen once. There are 15 residues in the CDR3. Trimming removed 4 bases from V and 5 bases from J; junction bases left unmatched: 6. The germline CDR1 and CDR2 sequences are SGHNT and YYREEE (reference sequence). This sample was taken from a study of cytomegalovirus exposure and HLA in healthy donors. Study results and limitations: Beyond CMV serostatus, there was no information to go on about immune exposure.

The sequencing input was PBMCs. The rearrangement joins TRBV5-4 to TRBJ2-2; 9 bases line up with TRBD1. The sequence came from a woman between 45 and 65 years old in good health and CMV-seropositive. The CDR3 loop reads CASSVTGGFTGELFF. The CDR3 DNA is TGTGCCAGCAGCGTGACAGGGGGGTTTACCGGGGAGCTGTTTTTT.